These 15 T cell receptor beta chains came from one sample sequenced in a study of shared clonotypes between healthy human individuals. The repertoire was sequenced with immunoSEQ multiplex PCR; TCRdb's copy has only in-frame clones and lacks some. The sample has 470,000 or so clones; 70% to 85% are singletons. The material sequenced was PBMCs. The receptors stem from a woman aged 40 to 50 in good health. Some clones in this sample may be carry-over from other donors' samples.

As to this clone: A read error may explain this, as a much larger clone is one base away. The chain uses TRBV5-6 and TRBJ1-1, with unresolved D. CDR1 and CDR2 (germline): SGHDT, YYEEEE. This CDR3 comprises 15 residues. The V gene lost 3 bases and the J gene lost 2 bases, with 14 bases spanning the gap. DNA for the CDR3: TGTGCCAGCAGCTGGGCCTCCCCGGGCAACACTGAAGCTTTCTTT. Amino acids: CASSWASPGNTEAFF.

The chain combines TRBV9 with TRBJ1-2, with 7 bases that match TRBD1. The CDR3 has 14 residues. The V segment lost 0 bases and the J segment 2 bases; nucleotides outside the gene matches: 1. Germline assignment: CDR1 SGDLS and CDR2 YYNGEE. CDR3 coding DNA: TGTGCCAGCAGCGTAGCGACAGGGAACTATGGCTACACCTTC. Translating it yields CASSVATGNYGYTF. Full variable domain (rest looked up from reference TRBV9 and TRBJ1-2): DSGVTQTPKHLITATGQRVTLRCSPRSGDLSVYWYQQSLDQGLQFLIQYYNGEERAKGNILERFSAQQFPDLHSELNLSSLELGDSALYFCASSVATGNYGYTFGSGTRLTVV.

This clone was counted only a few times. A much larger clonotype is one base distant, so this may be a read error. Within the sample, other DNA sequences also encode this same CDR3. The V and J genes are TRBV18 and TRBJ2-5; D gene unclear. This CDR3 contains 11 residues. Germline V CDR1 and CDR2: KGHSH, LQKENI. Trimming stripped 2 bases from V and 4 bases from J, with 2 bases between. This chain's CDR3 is CASSPGETQYF. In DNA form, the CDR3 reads TGTGCCAGCTCACCAGGAGAGACCCAGTACTTC.

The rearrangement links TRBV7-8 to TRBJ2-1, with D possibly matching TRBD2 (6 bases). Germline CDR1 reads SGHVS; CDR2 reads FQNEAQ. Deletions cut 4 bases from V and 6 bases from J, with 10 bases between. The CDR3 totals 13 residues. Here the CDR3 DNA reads TGTGCCAGCAGCTCAAATAGCGGCAATGAGCAGTTCTTC. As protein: CASSSNSGNEQFF.

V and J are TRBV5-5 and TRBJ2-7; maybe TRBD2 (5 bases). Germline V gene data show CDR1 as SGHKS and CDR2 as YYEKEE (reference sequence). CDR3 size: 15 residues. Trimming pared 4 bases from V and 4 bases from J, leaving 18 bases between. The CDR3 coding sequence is TGTGCCAGCAGCACCCGGTGGGAGTCGGGGTACGAGCAGTACTTC. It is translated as CASSTRWESGYEQYF.

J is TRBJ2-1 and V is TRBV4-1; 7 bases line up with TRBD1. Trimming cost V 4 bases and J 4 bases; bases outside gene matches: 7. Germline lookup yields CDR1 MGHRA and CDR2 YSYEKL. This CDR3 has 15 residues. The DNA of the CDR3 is TGCGCCAGCAGCCCAACAGGGGTCGGGTACAATGAGCAGTTCTTC. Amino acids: CASSPTGVGYNEQFF.

This chain's CDR3 is CASRLGRNTDTQYF. CDR3 nucleotide sequence: TGTGCCAGCAGACTCGGACGGAACACAGATACGCAGTATTTT. The chain uses TRBV27 and TRBJ2-3; no firm D call. CDR1 and CDR2 from the germline V gene are MNHEY and SMNVEV (reference sequence). Between the trimmed V and J ends, which lost 6 bases and 2 bases, there was a span of 12 bases. The CDR3 is made up of 14 amino acids.

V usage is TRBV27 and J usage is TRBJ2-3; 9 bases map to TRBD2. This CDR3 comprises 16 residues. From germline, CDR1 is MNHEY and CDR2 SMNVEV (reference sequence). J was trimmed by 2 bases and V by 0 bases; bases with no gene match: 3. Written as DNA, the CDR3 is TGTGCCAGCAGTTTATCCCGACTAGCGGACACAGATACGCAGTATTTT. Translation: CASSLSRLADTDTQYF.

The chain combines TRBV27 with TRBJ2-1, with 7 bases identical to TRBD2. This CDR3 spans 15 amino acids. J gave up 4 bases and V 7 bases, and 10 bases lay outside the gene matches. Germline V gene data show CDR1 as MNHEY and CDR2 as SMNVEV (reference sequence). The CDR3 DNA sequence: TGTGCCAGCAACGTGAGGGCGGGAGATTACAATGAGCAGTTCTTC. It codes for CASNVRAGDYNEQFF.

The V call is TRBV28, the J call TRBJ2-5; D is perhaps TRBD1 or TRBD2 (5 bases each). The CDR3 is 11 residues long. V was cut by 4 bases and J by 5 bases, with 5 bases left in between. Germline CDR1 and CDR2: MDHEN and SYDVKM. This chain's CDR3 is CASSWGETQYF. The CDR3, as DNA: TGTGCCAGCAGTTGGGGGGAGACCCAGTACTTC.

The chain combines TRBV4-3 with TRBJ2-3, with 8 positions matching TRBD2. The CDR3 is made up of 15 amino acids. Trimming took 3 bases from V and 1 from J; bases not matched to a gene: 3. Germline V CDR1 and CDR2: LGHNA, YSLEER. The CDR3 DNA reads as TGCGCCAGCAGCCAGTTGACTAGCGGCACAGATACGCAGTATTTT. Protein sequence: CASSQLTSGTDTQYF.

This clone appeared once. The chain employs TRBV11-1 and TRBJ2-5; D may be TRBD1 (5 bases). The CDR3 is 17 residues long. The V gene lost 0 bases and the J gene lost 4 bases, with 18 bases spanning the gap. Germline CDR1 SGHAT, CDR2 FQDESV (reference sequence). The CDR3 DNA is TGTGCCAGCAGCTTAGCGACACAGGCGGTGAGGATAGAGACCCAGTACTTC. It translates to CASSLATQAVRIETQYF.

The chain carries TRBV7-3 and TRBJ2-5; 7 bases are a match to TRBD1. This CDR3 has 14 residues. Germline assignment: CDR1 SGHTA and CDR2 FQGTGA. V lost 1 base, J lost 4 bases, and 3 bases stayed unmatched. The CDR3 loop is CASSLRQGSETQYF. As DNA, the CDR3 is TGTGCCAGCAGCTTAAGACAGGGATCAGAGACCCAGTACTTC.

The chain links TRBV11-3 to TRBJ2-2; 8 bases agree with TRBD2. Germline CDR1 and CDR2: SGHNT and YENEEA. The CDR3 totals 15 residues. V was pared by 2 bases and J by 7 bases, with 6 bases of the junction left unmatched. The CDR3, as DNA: TGTGCCAGCAGCTTAATCGCGGGAGGTCGCGGGGAGCTGTTTTTT. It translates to CASSLIAGGRGELFF.

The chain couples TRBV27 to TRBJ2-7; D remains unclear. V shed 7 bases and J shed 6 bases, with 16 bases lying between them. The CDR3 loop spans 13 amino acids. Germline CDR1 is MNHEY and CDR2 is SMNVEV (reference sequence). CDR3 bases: TGTGCCAGCACCGGCCGGTCGACACTCGAGCAGTACTTC. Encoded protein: CASTGRSTLEQYF.